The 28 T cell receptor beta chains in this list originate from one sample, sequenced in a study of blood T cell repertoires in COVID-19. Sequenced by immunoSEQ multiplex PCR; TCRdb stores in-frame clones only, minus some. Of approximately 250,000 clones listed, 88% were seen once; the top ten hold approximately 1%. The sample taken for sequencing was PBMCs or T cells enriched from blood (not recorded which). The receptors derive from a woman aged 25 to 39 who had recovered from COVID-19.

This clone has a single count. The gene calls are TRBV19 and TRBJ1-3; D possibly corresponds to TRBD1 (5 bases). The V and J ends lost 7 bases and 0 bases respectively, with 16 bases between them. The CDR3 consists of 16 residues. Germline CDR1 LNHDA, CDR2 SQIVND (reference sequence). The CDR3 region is CASTDSWSYSGNTIYF. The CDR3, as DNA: TGTGCCAGTACTGACAGTTGGTCCTACTCTGGAAACACCATATATTTT.

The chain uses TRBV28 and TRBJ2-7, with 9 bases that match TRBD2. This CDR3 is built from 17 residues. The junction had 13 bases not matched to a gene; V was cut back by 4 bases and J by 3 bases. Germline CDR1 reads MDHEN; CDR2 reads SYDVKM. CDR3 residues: CASSSLPPSGKRYEQYF. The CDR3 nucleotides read TGTGCCAGCAGTTCACTACCCCCTAGCGGGAAACGCTACGAGCAGTACTTC.

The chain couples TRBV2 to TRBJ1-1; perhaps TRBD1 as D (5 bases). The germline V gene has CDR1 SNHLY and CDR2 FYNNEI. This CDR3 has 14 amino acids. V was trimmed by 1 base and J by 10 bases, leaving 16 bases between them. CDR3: CASSEVRGSVGAFF. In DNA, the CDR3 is TGTGCCAGCAGTGAAGTTAGGGGAAGCGTCGGAGCTTTCTTT. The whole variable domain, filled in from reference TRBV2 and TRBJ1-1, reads EPEVTQTPSHQVTQMGQEVILRCVPISNHLYFYWYRQILGQKVEFLVSFYNNEISEKSEIFDDQFSVERPDGSNFTLKIRSTKLEDSAMYFCASSEVRGSVGAFFGQGTRLTVV.

CDR3 in amino acids: CASSMGGQGYEQYF. CDR3 nucleotides: TGTGCCAGTAGTATGGGGGGACAGGGCTACGAGCAGTACTTC. The chain recombines TRBV19 with TRBJ2-7, with 9 nucleotides matching TRBD1. V gave up 3 bases and J gave up 3 bases; unmatched junction bases: 3. The CDR3 runs to 14 residues. The V gene's germline CDR1 is LNHDA and CDR2 SQIVND (reference sequence).

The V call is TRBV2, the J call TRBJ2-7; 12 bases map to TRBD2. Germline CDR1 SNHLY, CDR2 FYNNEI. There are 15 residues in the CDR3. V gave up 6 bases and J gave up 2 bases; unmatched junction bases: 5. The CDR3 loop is CASRLTSGGTYEQYF. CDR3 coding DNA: TGTGCCAGCAGGTTGACTAGCGGGGGCACCTACGAGCAGTACTTC.

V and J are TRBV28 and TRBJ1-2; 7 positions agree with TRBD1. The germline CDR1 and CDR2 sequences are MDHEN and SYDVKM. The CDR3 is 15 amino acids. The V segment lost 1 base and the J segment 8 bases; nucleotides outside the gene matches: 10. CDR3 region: CASSLLGGMGQGYTF. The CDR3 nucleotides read TGTGCCAGCAGTTTATTGGGGGGAATGGGACAGGGCTACACCTTC.

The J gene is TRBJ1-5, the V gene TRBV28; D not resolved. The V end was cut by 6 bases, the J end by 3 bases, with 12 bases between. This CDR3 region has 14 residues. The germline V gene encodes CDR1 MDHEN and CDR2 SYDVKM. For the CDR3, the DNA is TGTGCCAGCAGCCTATTAGCAACCAATCAGCCCCAGCATTTT. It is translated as CASSLLATNQPQHF.

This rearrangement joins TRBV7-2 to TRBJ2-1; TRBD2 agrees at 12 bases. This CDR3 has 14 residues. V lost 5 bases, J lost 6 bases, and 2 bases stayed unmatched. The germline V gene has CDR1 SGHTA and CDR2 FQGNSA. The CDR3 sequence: CASSPSGGANEQFF. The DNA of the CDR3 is TGTGCCAGCAGCCCTAGCGGGGGGGCCAATGAGCAGTTCTTC. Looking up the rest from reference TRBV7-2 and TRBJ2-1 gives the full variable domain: GAGVSQSPSNKVTEKGKDVELRCDPISGHTALYWYRQSLGQGLEFLIYFQGNSAPDKSGLPSDRFSAERTGGSVSTLTIQRTQQEDSAVYLCASSPSGGANEQFFGPGTRLTVL.

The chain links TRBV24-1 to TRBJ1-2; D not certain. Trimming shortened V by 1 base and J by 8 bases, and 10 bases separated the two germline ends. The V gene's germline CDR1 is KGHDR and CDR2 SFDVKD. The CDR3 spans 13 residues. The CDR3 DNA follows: TGTGCCACCAGTGATTTCCCAGGAGGGGGCTACACCTTC. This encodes CATSDFPGGGYTF.

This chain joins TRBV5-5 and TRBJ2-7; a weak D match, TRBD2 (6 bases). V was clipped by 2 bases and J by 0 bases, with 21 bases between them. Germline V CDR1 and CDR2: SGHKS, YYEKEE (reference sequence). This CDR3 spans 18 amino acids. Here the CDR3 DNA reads TGTGCCAGCAGCTTAATCCACTGGGGGGACCGTAGCTCCTACGAGCAGTACTTC. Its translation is CASSLIHWGDRSSYEQYF. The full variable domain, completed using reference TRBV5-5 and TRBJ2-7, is DAGVTQSPTHLIKTRGQQVTLRCSPISGHKSVSWYQQVLGQGPQFIFQYYEKEERGRGNFPDRFSARQFPNYSSELNVNALLLGDSALYLCASSLIHWGDRSSYEQYFGPGTRLTVT.

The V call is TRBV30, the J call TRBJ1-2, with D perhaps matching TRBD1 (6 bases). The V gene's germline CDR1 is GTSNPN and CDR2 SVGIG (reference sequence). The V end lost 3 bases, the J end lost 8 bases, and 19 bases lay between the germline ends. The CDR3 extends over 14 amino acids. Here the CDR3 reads CAWSGPGGRGGYTF. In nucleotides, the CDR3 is TGTGCCTGGAGCGGCCCGGGGGGCAGGGGAGGCTACACCTTC. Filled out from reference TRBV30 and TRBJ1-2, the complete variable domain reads SQTIHQWPATLVQPVGSPLSLECTVEGTSNPNLYWYRQAAGRGLQLLFYSVGIGQISSEVPQNLSASRPQDRQFILSSKKLLLSDSGFYLCAWSGPGGRGGYTFGSGTRLTVV.

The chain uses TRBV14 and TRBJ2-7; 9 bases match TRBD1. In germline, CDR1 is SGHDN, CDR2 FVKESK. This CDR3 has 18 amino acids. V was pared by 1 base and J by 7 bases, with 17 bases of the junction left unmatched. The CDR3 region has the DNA TGTGCCAGCAGCCAAGTGTCGCCGTTGGGACAGGGACTTTGGGAGCAGTACTTC. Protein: CASSQVSPLGQGLWEQYF. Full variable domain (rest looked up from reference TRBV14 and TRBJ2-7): EAGVTQFPSHSVIEKGQTVTLRCDPISGHDNLYWYRRVMGKEIKFLLHFVKESKQDESGMPNNRFLAERTGGTYSTLKVQPAELEDSGVYFCASSQVSPLGQGLWEQYFGPGTRLTVT.

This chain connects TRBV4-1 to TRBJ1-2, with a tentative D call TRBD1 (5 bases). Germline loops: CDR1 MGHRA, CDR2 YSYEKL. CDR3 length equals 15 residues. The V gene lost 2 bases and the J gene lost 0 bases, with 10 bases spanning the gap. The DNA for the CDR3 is TGCGCCAGCAGCCAAAATCCGGGGGCTAACTATGGCTACACCTTC. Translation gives CASSQNPGANYGYTF.

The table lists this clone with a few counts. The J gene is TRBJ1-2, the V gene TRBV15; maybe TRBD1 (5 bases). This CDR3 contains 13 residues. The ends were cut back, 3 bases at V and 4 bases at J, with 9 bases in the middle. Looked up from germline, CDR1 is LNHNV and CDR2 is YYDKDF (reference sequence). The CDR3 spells CATSSRGGYGYTF. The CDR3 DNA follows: TGTGCCACCAGCAGCCGCGGGGGCTATGGCTACACCTTC.

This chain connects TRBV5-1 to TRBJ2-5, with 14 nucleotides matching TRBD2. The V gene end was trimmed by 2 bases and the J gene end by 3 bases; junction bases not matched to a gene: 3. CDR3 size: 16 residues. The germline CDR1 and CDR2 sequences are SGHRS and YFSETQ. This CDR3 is CASSFGLAGGEETQYF. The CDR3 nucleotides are TGCGCCAGCAGCTTCGGACTAGCGGGAGGCGAAGAGACCCAGTACTTC.

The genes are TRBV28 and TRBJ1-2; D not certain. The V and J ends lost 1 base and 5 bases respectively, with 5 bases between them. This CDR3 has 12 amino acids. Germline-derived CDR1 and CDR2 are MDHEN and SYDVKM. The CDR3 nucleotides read TGTGCCAGCAGTTTATCCGTTTATGGCTACACCTTC. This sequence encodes CASSLSVYGYTF.

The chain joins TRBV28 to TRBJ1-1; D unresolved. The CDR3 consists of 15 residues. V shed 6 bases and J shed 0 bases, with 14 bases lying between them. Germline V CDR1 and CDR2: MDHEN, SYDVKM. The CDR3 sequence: CASSPEILMNTEAFF. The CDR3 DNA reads TGTGCCAGCAGCCCTGAGATTCTCATGAACACTGAAGCTTTCTTT. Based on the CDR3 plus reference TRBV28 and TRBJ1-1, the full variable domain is DVKVTQSSRYLVKRTGEKVFLECVQDMDHENMFWYRQDPGLGLRLIYFSYDVKMKEKGDIPEGYSVSREKKERFSLILESASTNQTSMYLCASSPEILMNTEAFFGQGTRLTVV.

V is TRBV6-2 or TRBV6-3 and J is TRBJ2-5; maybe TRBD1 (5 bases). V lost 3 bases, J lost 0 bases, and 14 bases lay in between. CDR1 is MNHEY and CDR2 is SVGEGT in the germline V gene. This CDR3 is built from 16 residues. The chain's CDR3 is CASSYRDRQYQETQYF. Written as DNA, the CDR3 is TGTGCCAGCAGTTATAGAGACAGACAGTACCAAGAGACCCAGTACTTC.

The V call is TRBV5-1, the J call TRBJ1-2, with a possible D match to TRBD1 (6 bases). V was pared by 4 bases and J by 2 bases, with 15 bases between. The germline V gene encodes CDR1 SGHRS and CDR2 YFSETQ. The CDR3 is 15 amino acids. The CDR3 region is CASSKFPGVNYGYTF. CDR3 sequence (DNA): TGCGCCAGCAGCAAGTTTCCAGGGGTGAACTATGGCTACACCTTC. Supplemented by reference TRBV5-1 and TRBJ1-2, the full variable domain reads KAGVTQTPRYLIKTRGQQVTLSCSPISGHRSVSWYQQTPGQGLQFLFEYFSETQRNKGNFPGRFSGRQFSNSRSEMNVSTLELGDSALYLCASSKFPGVNYGYTFGSGTRLTVV.

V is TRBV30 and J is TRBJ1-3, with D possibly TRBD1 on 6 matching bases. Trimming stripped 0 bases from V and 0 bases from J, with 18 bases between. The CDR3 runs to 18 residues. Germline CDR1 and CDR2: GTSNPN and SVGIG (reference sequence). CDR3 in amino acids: CAWSVVVGAVPSGNTIYF. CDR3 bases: TGTGCCTGGAGTGTAGTAGTGGGGGCCGTCCCCTCTGGAAACACCATATATTTT.

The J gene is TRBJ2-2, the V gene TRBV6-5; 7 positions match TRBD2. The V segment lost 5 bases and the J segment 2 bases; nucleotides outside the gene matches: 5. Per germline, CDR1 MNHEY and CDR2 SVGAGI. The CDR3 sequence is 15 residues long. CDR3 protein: CASSTGTINTGELFF. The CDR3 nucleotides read TGTGCCAGCAGTACCGGGACTATTAACACCGGGGAGCTGTTTTTT.

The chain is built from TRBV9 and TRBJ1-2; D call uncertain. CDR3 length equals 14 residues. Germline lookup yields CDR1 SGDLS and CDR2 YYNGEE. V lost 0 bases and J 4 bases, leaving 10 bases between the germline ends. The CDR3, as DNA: TGTGCCAGCAGCGTAGGCGGGTACAGCTATGGCTACACCTTC. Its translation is CASSVGGYSYGYTF.

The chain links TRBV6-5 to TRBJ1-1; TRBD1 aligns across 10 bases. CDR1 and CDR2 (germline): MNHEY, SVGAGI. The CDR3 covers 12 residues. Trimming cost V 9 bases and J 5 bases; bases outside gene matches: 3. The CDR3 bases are TGTGCCAGTACGGGACAGGGGACTGAAGCTTTCTTT. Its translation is CASTGQGTEAFF.

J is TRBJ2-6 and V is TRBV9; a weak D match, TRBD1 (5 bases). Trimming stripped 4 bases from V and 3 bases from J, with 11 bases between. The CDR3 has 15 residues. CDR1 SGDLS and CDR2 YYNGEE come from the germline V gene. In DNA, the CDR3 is TGTGCCAGCAGCTCTCAGGGCTATGGGGCCAACGTCCTGACTTTC. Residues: CASSSQGYGANVLTF.

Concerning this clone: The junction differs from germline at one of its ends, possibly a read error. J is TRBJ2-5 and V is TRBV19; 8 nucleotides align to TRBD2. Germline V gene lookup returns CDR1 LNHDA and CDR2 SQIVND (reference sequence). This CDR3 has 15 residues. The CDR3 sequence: CASSLRLARKEAQYF. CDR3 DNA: TGTGCCAGTAGTCTTCGACTAGCGAGAAAAGAGGCCCAGTACTTC.

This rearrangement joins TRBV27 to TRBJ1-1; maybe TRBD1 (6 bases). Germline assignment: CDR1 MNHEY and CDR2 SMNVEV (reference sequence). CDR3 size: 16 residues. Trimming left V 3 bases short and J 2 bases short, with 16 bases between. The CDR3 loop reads CASSFFRGQANTEAFF. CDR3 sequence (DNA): TGTGCCAGCAGTTTTTTCAGGGGACAAGCAAACACTGAAGCTTTCTTT.

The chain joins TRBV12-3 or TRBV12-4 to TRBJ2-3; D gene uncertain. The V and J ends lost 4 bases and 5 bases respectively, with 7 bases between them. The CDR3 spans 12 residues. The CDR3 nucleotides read TGTGCCAGCAGTTCCCCCGGAGATACGCAGTATTTT. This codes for CASSSPGDTQYF.

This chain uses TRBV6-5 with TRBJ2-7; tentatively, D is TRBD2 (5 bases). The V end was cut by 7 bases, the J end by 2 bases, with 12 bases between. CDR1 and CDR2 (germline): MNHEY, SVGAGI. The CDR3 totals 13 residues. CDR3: CASKNPGAYEQYF. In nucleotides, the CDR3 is TGTGCCAGCAAGAACCCCGGGGCCTACGAGCAGTACTTC.